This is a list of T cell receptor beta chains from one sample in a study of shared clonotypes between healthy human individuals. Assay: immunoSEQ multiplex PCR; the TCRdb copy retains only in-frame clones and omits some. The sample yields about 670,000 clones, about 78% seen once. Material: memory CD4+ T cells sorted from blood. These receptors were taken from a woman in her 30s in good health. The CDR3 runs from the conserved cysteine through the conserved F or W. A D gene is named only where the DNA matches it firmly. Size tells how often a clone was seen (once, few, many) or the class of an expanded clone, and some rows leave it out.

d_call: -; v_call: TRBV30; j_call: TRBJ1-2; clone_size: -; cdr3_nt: TGTGCCTGGACCCCCGGCAGGCTCTATGGCTACACCTTC; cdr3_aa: CAWTPGRLYGYTF
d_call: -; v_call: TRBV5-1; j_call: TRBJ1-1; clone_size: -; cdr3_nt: TGCGCCAGCAGCGATGGACAGATTGAAGCTTTCTTT; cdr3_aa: CASSDGQIEAFF
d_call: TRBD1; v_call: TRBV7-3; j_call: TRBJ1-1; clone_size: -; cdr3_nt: TGTGCCAGCAGCTCACAGGGGTTGAACACTGAAGCTTTCTTT; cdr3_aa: CASSSQGLNTEAFF
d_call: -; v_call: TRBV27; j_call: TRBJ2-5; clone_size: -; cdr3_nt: TGTGCCAGCAGTTACGATGGCAGGGGGGACCCCACGGAGACCCAGTACTTC; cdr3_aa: CASSYDGRGDPTETQYF
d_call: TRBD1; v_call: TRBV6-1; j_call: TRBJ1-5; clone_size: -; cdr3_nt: TGTGCCAGCAGTTCAGGGGGCGCGGGCAATCAGCCCCAGCATTTT; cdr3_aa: CASSSGGAGNQPQHF
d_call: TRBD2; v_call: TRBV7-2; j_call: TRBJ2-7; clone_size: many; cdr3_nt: TGTGCCAGCAGCCTCCAGCGGGATTCCTACGAGCAGTACTTC; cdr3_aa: CASSLQRDSYEQYF
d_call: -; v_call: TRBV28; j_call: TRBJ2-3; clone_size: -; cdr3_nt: TGTGCCAGCAGTTCCCTCGCTAGCAGCACAGATACGCAGTATTTT; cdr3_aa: CASSSLASSTDTQYF
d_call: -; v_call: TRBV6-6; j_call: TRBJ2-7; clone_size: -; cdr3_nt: TGTGCCATCATGACAGCGAGCTCCTACGAGCAGTACTTC; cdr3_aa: CAIMTASSYEQYF
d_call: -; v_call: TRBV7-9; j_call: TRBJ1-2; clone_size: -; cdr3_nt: TGTGCCAGCAGTCGCGGGGGGGGCAGAACTAACTATGGCTACACCTTC; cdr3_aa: CASSRGGGRTNYGYTF
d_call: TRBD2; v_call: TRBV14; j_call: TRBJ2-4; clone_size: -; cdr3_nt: TGTGCCAGCAGCCAAGACCCTTCGGGGGGTGACATTCAGTACTTC; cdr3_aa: CASSQDPSGGDIQYF
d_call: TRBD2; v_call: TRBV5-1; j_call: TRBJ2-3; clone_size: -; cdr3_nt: TGCGCCAGCAGCGGCGGGGGGAGCGGCCCAATTCCAAGCACAGATACGCAGTATTTT; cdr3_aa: CASSGGGSGPIPSTDTQYF
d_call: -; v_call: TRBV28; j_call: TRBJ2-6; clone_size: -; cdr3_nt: TGTGCCAGCAGTTTATATGCTAGTGGGGCCAACGTCCTGACTTTC; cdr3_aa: CASSLYASGANVLTF
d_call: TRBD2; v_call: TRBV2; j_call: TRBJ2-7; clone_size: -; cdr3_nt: TGTGCCAGCAGACAAGGGACTAGCGGGAGCTACGAGCAGTACTTC; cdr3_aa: CASRQGTSGSYEQYF
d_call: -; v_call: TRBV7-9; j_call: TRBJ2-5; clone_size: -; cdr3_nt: TGTGCCAGCAGCCCGATCGGTGCTGAGACCCAGTACTTC; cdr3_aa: CASSPIGAETQYF
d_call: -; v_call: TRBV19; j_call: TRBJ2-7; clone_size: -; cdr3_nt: TGTGCCATCCTAATGAGCGGGCCCGCCTACGAGCAGTACTTC; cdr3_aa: CAILMSGPAYEQYF
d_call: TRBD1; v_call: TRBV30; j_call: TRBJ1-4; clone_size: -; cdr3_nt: TGTGCCTGGAGTGTACCAGGGGGAATTTGTGAAAAACTGTTTTTT; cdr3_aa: CAWSVPGGICEKLFF
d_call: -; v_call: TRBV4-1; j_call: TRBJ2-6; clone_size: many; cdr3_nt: TGCGCCAGCAGCCAAGGGTCGCATGCTGGGGCCAACGTCCTGACTTTC; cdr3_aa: CASSQGSHAGANVLTF